This entry lists 10 T cell receptor beta chains sequenced from one sample in a study of post-analysis software for immune sequencing data. Unique molecular identifiers were present in the TCR beta cDNA libraries. TCRdb reprocessed the PCR reads via MiXCR and lists one record per CDR3 protein. The sample records a few hundred thousand distinct CDR3 sequences, 30% to 45% being singletons. Study-level results: Comparison of patients with controls showed five TRBV segments more frequent in patients, TRBV5-6, TRBV5-1 and TRBV20-1 among them.

What these receptors recognize is not known. The sequenced material came from blood. These TCRs come from a girl aged 5-17 years with multiple sclerosis.

This clonotype has only a few counts. The chain's CDR3 is CSVEIRLAGDYEQYF. The CDR3 region has the DNA TGCAGCGTTGAAATCCGACTAGCGGGGGACTACGAGCAGTACTTC. This chain connects TRBV29-1 to TRBJ2-7; 12 bases fit TRBD2. The CDR3 contains 15 residues. The germline V gene encodes CDR1 SQVTM and CDR2 ANQGSEA. The V gene end was trimmed by 2 bases and the J gene end by 3 bases; junction bases not matched to a gene: 5.

This clonotype was recorded a few times. One end of the junction fails to match germline, which may point to a read error. The chain joins TRBV4-1 to TRBJ2-5; D ambiguous. The germline CDR1 and CDR2 sequences are MGHRA and YSYEKL. The CDR3 length is 15 residues. DNA for the CDR3: TGCGCCAGCAGCCGGCGCCCGACACTACAAGAGGCCCAGTACTTC. It is translated as CASSRRPTLQEAQYF.

This clonotype was recorded a few times. The rearrangement joins TRBV21-1 to TRBJ2-3; the table's D gene call, TRBD2, was not cross checked with the DNA. TRBV21-1 is classified as a pseudogene. CDR3 length: 19 amino acids. This CDR3 is CASSAQGLAGPLTTDTQYF. DNA of the CDR3: TGTGCCAGCAGCGCACAGGGACTAGCGGGACCCCTTACCACAGATACGCAGTATTTT.

This clonotype has just a few counts. The V gene is TRBV7-2, the J gene TRBJ2-7, with 12 nucleotides matching TRBD2. The CDR3 has 17 residues. V was pared by 5 bases and J by 6 bases, with 14 bases of the junction left unmatched. Germline V CDR1 and CDR2: SGHTA, FQGNSA. Here the CDR3 reads CASSPSSSGGAFSEQYF. For the CDR3, the DNA is TGTGCCAGCAGCCCGTCATCTAGCGGGGGGGCCTTTAGCGAGCAGTACTTC.

The V and J genes are TRBV12-3 or TRBV12-4 and TRBJ1-1; possibly TRBD1 for D (6 bases). The CDR3 length is 16 residues. Trimming pared 1 base from V and 1 base from J, leaving 13 bases between. The CDR3 here is CASSLGGSGENTEAFF. CDR3 coding DNA: TGTGCCAGCAGTTTAGGGGGTTCAGGGGAGAACACTGAAGCTTTCTTT.

This clonotype was counted between two and nine times. The V call is TRBV7-2, the J call TRBJ2-3, with TRBD2 matching over 8 bases. CDR3 size: 15 residues. The V segment lost 5 bases and the J segment 0 bases; nucleotides outside the gene matches: 4. Germline assignment: CDR1 SGHTA and CDR2 FQGNSA. Here the CDR3 DNA reads TGTGCCAGCAGCCCGGGACTAGTTAGCACAGATACGCAGTATTTT. Protein product: CASSPGLVSTDTQYF.

The chain couples TRBV9 to TRBJ2-1; D is ambiguous. Trimming took off 0 bases at V and 7 bases at J, with 5 bases between the two ends. The CDR3 spans 12 residues. Germline V gene sequence: CDR1 SGDLS, CDR2 YYNGEE. The CDR3 reads CASSVVENEQFF. The CDR3 DNA reads as TGTGCCAGCAGCGTAGTGGAGAATGAGCAGTTCTTC. Full variable domain (missing parts from reference TRBV9 and TRBJ2-1): DSGVTQTPKHLITATGQRVTLRCSPRSGDLSVYWYQQSLDQGLQFLIQYYNGEERAKGNILERFSAQQFPDLHSELNLSSLELGDSALYFCASSVVENEQFFGPGTRLTVL.

This chain uses TRBV29-1 with TRBJ2-2; TRBD2 matches 13 bases. Germline-derived CDR1 and CDR2 are SQVTM and ANQGSEA. Trimming at V came to 7 bases and at J to 7 bases, leaving 9 bases not matched to a gene. The CDR3 is made up of 15 amino acids. The CDR3 is CSAAGLAGVIGELFF. In DNA, the CDR3 is TGCAGCGCTGCCGGACTAGCGGGAGTCATCGGGGAGCTGTTTTTT.

This clonotype was picked up one time. This chain connects TRBV2 to TRBJ1-2, with 9 bases matching TRBD1. The V and J ends lost 7 bases and 3 bases, in that order; junction bases with no gene match: 3. From germline, CDR1 is SNHLY and CDR2 FYNNEI. The CDR3 totals 13 residues. The CDR3 region is CASTGQGYYGYTF. The CDR3 DNA follows: TGTGCCAGCACCGGACAGGGGTACTATGGCTACACCTTC.

This rearrangement joins TRBV29-1 to TRBJ2-2; D unresolved. CDR1 SQVTM and CDR2 ANQGSEA come from the germline V gene. V was clipped by 4 bases and J by 1 base, with 4 bases between them. The length of the CDR3 is 12 residues. CDR3 nucleotides: TGCAGCGTTGTCCGGAACACCGGGGAGCTGTTTTTT. Translated, it gives CSVVRNTGELFF.